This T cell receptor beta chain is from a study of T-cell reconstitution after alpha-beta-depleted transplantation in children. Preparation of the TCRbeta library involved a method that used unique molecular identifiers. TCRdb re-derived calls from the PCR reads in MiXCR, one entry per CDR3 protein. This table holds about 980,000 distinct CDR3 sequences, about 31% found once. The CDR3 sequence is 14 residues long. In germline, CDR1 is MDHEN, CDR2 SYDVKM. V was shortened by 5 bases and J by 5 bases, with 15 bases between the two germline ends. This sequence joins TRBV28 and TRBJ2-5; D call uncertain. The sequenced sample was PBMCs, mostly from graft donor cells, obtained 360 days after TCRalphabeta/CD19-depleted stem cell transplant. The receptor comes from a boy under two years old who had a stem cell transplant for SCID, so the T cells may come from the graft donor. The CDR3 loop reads CASSLLPRWETQYF. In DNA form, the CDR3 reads TGTGCCAGCAGTCTATTACCGCGGTGGGAGACCCAGTACTTC.